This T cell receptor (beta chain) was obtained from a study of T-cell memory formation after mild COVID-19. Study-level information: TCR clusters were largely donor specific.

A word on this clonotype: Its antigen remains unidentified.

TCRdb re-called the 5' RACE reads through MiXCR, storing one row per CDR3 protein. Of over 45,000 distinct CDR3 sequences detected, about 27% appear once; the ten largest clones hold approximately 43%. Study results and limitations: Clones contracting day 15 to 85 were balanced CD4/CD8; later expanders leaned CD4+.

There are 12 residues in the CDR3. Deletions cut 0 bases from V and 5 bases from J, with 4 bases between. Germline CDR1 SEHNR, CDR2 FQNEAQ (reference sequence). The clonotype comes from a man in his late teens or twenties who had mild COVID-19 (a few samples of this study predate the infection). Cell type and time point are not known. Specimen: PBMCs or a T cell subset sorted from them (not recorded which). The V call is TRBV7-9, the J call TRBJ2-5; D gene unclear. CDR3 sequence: CASSLALETQYF. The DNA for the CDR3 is TGTGCCAGCAGCTTAGCCCTGGAGACCCAGTACTTC.